This TCR beta chain was sequenced for a study of lymphopenia after photon versus proton radiotherapy. Data came from immunoSEQ multiplex PCR; TCRdb stores just in-frame clones and leaves some out. The sample lists roughly 61,000 clones; around 90% were seen once. Comment on this clone: Its antigen is unidentified.

Whole-study results and caveats: Proton therapy kept repertoires fairly stable, unlike photons, which gained effector/memory cells. After lymphocyte nadir, photon-treated repertoires showed oligoclonal expansion, especially CD8+ Temra.

The source material was peripheral blood, sampled from a patient treated with proton-based radiotherapy. The origin of this receptor is an older man with esophageal cancer.

For the CDR3, the DNA is TGTGCCAGCATTCAAACCAAACCCCCGGGACAGGGTAACACCGGGGAGCTGTTTTTT. This encodes CASIQTKPPGQGNTGELFF. The rearrangement joins TRBV6-7 to TRBJ2-2; TRBD1 agrees at 9 bases. TRBV6-7 is known as an ORF, though its function is uncertain. V gave up 7 bases and J gave up 2 bases; unmatched junction bases: 17. The CDR3 loop spans 19 amino acids.